These 27 T cell receptor beta chains came from one sample sequenced in a study of shared clonotypes between healthy human individuals. Libraries were prepared by immunoSEQ multiplex PCR; TCRdb keeps only in-frame clonotypes and omits some of them. The table lists 170,000 or so clones, approximately 61% of them singletons. Sequencing was performed on memory CD4+ T cells sorted from blood. Sample subset: CD45RA-negative fraction. Receptors originate from a man aged 30 to 39 in good health.

The chain employs TRBV11-2 and TRBJ2-7; D unclear. The CDR3 is 14 amino acids. CDR1 SGHAT and CDR2 FQNNGV come from the germline V gene. V was pared by 5 bases and J by 5 bases, with 16 bases between. Written as DNA, the CDR3 is TGTGCCAGCAGCCCCCAAGGGATGGGCGACGAGCAGTACTTC. As protein: CASSPQGMGDEQYF.

The rearrangement joins TRBV28 to TRBJ1-3; perhaps TRBD1 as D (5 bases). V was pared by 2 bases and J by 7 bases, with 15 bases between. This CDR3 has 15 amino acids. Germline CDR1 is MDHEN and CDR2 is SYDVKM. CDR3 protein: CASSLDWGGRNTIYF. The CDR3, as DNA: TGTGCCAGCAGTTTAGATTGGGGCGGACGGAACACCATATATTTT.

This rearrangement joins TRBV19 to TRBJ2-3; 14 bases agree with TRBD2. The CDR3 extends over 18 amino acids. After removal of 7 bases from V and 3 bases from J, the junction contained 12 bases not matched to a gene. In germline, CDR1 is LNHDA, CDR2 SQIVND (reference sequence). CDR3 residues: CASTPGLAGDSRTDTQYF. The CDR3 region has the DNA TGTGCCAGTACCCCGGGACTAGCGGGAGACTCAAGGACAGATACGCAGTATTTT.

V is TRBV19 and J is TRBJ2-1; possibly TRBD1 or TRBD2 for D (5 bases each). The CDR3 extends over 15 amino acids. Deletions cut 3 bases from V and 5 bases from J, with 14 bases between. Germline loops: CDR1 LNHDA, CDR2 SQIVND (reference sequence). The CDR3 coding sequence is TGTGCCAGTAGTATGAGGGGTAGGGCCGACAATGAGCAGTTCTTC. This codes for CASSMRGRADNEQFF.

V is TRBV5-1 and J is TRBJ2-1; TRBD2 matches 12 bases. The CDR3 spans 19 residues. The germline V gene has CDR1 SGHRS and CDR2 YFSETQ. The V gene end was trimmed by 5 bases and the J gene end by 0 bases; junction bases not matched to a gene: 12. CDR3 DNA: TGCGCCAGCAGAACTGGACTAGCGGGATATGAGAGCTCCTACAATGAGCAGTTCTTC. It yields the protein CASRTGLAGYESSYNEQFF.

This clone was counted only a few times. This CDR3 reads CASTYLGTTNEKLFF. CDR3 bases: TGTGCCAGCACTTATCTAGGGACAACTAATGAAAAACTGTTTTTT. V and J are TRBV5-4 and TRBJ1-4, with no clear D. Germline V gives CDR1 SGHNT, CDR2 YYREEE (reference sequence). Trimming removed 6 bases at V and 0 bases at J, with 12 bases between. The CDR3 is 15 amino acids.

In its sample, this clone was seen a few times. This sequence joins TRBV5-1 and TRBJ2-1, with TRBD2 matching over 10 bases. The J segment lost 9 bases and the V segment lost 2 bases, leaving 8 bases of the junction unmatched. The CDR3 sequence is 15 residues long. Germline lookup yields CDR1 SGHRS and CDR2 YFSETQ. The CDR3 sequence is CASSFGASGRLEQFF. The CDR3 bases are TGCGCCAGCAGCTTTGGGGCTAGCGGGAGACTTGAGCAGTTCTTC.

The V and J genes are TRBV15 and TRBJ2-5, with D perhaps matching TRBD2 (5 bases). Trimming stripped 3 bases from V and 5 bases from J, with 10 bases between. Germline V lookup: CDR1 LNHNV, CDR2 YYDKDF (reference sequence). This CDR3 region has 13 residues. CDR3 DNA sequence: TGTGCCACCAGCAGCCCGAGGAGGGAGACCCAGTACTTC. Its translation is CATSSPRRETQYF.

This clone came up once. The chain uses TRBV7-8 and TRBJ2-7, with 10 nucleotides matching TRBD1. The germline CDR1 and CDR2 sequences are SGHVS and FQNEAQ. The CDR3 runs 15 residues. With V trimmed by 6 bases and J by 2 bases, 7 bases remained unmatched. The CDR3 reads CASSLDRGFPYEQYF. The CDR3 DNA sequence: TGTGCCAGCAGTTTGGACAGGGGGTTTCCCTACGAGCAGTACTTC.

This rearrangement joins TRBV28 to TRBJ2-7; 13 bases match TRBD2. The CDR3 runs 16 residues. The V gene end was trimmed by 4 bases and the J gene end by 4 bases; junction bases not matched to a gene: 7. Germline lookup yields CDR1 MDHEN and CDR2 SYDVKM. The CDR3 DNA reads as TGTGCCAGCAGTTCAGCCGGACTAGCGGGAGTTTACGAGCAGTACTTC. As protein: CASSSAGLAGVYEQYF.

V and J are TRBV28 and TRBJ2-7; 11 positions match TRBD2. CDR1 is MDHEN and CDR2 is SYDVKM in the germline V gene. Losses at the gene ends were 4 bases for V and 1 base for J; bases not matched to a gene: 9. This CDR3 is built from 17 residues. CDR3 coding DNA: TGTGCCAGCAGTTCCCCGGGACTAGCGGCTAGATCCTACGAGCAGTACTTC. Its protein product is CASSSPGLAARSYEQYF.

The genes are TRBV18 and TRBJ2-2, with 8 nucleotides matching TRBD2. CDR1 and CDR2 (germline): KGHSH, LQKENI. Unmatched junction bases numbered 1, after V lost 4 bases and J lost 0 bases. This CDR3 has 15 amino acids. The CDR3 DNA is TGTGCCAGCTCACTGGGACTAGCGAACACCGGGGAGCTGTTTTTT. Amino acid sequence: CASSLGLANTGELFF.

The V call is TRBV28, the J call TRBJ1-1; TRBD1 aligns across 9 bases. CDR1 is MDHEN, CDR2 SYDVKM, per germline. J gave up 0 bases and V 2 bases, and 7 bases lay outside the gene matches. The CDR3 consists of 17 residues. The CDR3 DNA is TGTGCCAGCAGTTTAAGTACAGGGGGCGGGTTGAACACTGAAGCTTTCTTT. Protein: CASSLSTGGGLNTEAFF.

The chain recombines TRBV4-2 with TRBJ2-1; the match to TRBD2 covers 8 bases. The germline gives CDR1 LGHNA, CDR2 YNFKEQ. This CDR3 is 15 amino acids long. J was trimmed by 6 bases and V by 0 bases; bases with no gene match: 4. Written as DNA, the CDR3 is TGTGCCAGCAGCCAAGAATGGACTAGCAGCAATGAGCAGTTCTTC. This translates into CASSQEWTSSNEQFF.

The V and J genes are TRBV6-1 and TRBJ2-2; maybe TRBD2 (6 bases). The CDR3 runs 14 residues. V lost 5 bases and J lost 4, with 11 bases in between. Germline V CDR1 and CDR2: MNHNS, SASEGT. This CDR3 is CASSQTRGTGELFF. Written as DNA, the CDR3 is TGTGCCAGCAGTCAGACTAGAGGCACCGGGGAGCTGTTTTTT.

This clone occurred once. A much larger clone lies a single base off, so this may be a read error. The genes are TRBV11-3 and TRBJ2-1; TRBD2 matches at 8 bases. With 5 bases clipped from V and 0 bases from J, the junction kept 3 bases outside the gene matches. This CDR3 has 15 amino acids. CDR1 is SGHNT and CDR2 is YENEEA in the germline V gene. In nucleotides, the CDR3 is TGTGCCAGCAGCCCAAGCGGGAGCTCCTACAATGAGCAGTTCTTC. This sequence encodes CASSPSGSSYNEQFF. Full variable domain (outside the CDR3, taken from reference TRBV11-3 and TRBJ2-1): EAGVVQSPRYKIIEKKQPVAFWCNPISGHNTLYWYLQNLGQGPELLIRYENEEAVDDSQLPKDRFSAERLKGVDSTLKIQPAELGDSAVYLCASSPSGSSYNEQFFGPGTRLTVL.

The chain is built from TRBV9 and TRBJ1-3; tentative D call: TRBD1 (5 bases). V was trimmed by 0 bases and J by 0 bases, leaving 10 bases between them. The CDR3 contains 16 residues. The V gene's germline CDR1 is SGDLS and CDR2 YYNGEE. CDR3 sequence reads: CASSVAGRVSGNTIYF. CDR3 DNA sequence: TGTGCCAGCAGCGTAGCCGGCAGGGTCTCTGGAAACACCATATATTTT.

The chain recombines TRBV27 with TRBJ2-3; D is ambiguous. Germline V gene sequence: CDR1 MNHEY, CDR2 SMNVEV (reference sequence). This CDR3 has 15 residues. V was pared by 5 bases and J by 3 bases, with 15 bases between. CDR3 sequence reads: CASSPRADRTDTQYF. As DNA, the CDR3 is TGTGCCAGCAGTCCCCGGGCAGATAGGACAGATACGCAGTATTTT.

This clone was detected a few times. This chain joins TRBV19 and TRBJ2-7; 7 bases map to TRBD1. Germline V gives CDR1 LNHDA, CDR2 SQIVND (reference sequence). The CDR3 contains 13 residues. The junction had 4 bases not matched to a gene; V was cut back by 5 bases and J by 3 bases. The DNA of the CDR3 is TGTGCCAGTAGTGGGGGACAGCTCTACGAGCAGTACTTC. Its translation is CASSGGQLYEQYF.

Only a few counts were recorded for this clone. V and J are TRBV2 and TRBJ1-2, with 10 nucleotides matching TRBD1. The CDR3 length is 13 residues. CDR1 is SNHLY and CDR2 is FYNNEI in the germline V gene. J gave up 4 bases and V 10 bases, and 6 bases lay outside the gene matches. The CDR3 is CATGQGVGYGYTF. The CDR3 DNA reads as TGTGCCACCGGACAGGGGGTGGGCTATGGCTACACCTTC.

The rearrangement links TRBV30 to TRBJ2-3, with D hard to call. The CDR3 totals 12 residues. CDR1 and CDR2 (germline): GTSNPN, SVGIG (reference sequence). The V end was cut by 4 bases, the J end by 4 bases, with 9 bases between. This chain's CDR3 is CAWMMGSDTQYF. The CDR3 nucleotides are TGTGCCTGGATGATGGGCTCAGATACGCAGTATTTT.

The chain uses TRBV20-1 and TRBJ1-4; D uncertain. V lost 3 bases and J lost 5, with 4 bases in between. Germline V lookup: CDR1 DFQATT, CDR2 SNEGSKA (reference sequence). The CDR3 length is 11 residues. CDR3 sequence reads: CSARINEKLFF. The CDR3 nucleotides read TGCAGTGCTAGGATAAATGAAAAACTGTTTTTT.

This clone showed up just a few times. The genes are TRBV28 and TRBJ1-5, with D possibly TRBD1 on 6 matching bases. Trimming took off 3 bases at V and 6 bases at J, with 9 bases between the two ends. CDR3 length equals 13 residues. The germline V gene has CDR1 MDHEN and CDR2 SYDVKM. CDR3 DNA: TGTGCCAGCAGTTTTACCAGGGGTCAGCCCCAGCATTTT. This translates into CASSFTRGQPQHF. Full variable domain (outside the CDR3, taken from reference TRBV28 and TRBJ1-5): DVKVTQSSRYLVKRTGEKVFLECVQDMDHENMFWYRQDPGLGLRLIYFSYDVKMKEKGDIPEGYSVSREKKERFSLILESASTNQTSMYLCASSFTRGQPQHFGDGTRLSIL.

There are a few counts of this clone. The V and J genes are TRBV7-2 and TRBJ1-2; 9 nucleotides match TRBD1. Trimming took 4 bases from V and 6 from J; bases not matched to a gene: 3. This CDR3 has 13 amino acids. Germline V lookup: CDR1 SGHTA, CDR2 FQGNSA. CDR3 amino acids: CASSWDRADGYTF. The CDR3 DNA reads as TGTGCCAGCAGCTGGGACAGGGCTGATGGCTACACCTTC.

The chain recombines TRBV6-6 with TRBJ2-2, with D possibly TRBD1 on 5 matching bases. Per germline, CDR1 MNHNY and CDR2 SVGAGI (reference sequence). There are 14 residues in the CDR3. V lost 6 bases, J lost 6 bases, and 14 bases lay in between. The CDR3 reads CASRRQLAAGELFF. CDR3 sequence (DNA): TGTGCCAGCAGGAGACAGTTGGCCGCCGGGGAGCTGTTTTTT.

This chain joins TRBV5-1 and TRBJ2-6; D is undetermined. V was pared by 7 bases and J by 5 bases, with 19 bases between. Germline loops: CDR1 SGHRS, CDR2 YFSETQ. The CDR3 totals 16 residues. DNA of the CDR3: TGCGCCAGCCAATCCGGTTCACAAAGTCGGGCCAACGTCCTGACTTTC. Its protein product is CASQSGSQSRANVLTF. Drawing the rest from reference TRBV5-1 and TRBJ2-6, the complete variable domain is KAGVTQTPRYLIKTRGQQVTLSCSPISGHRSVSWYQQTPGQGLQFLFEYFSETQRNKGNFPGRFSGRQFSNSRSEMNVSTLELGDSALYLCASQSGSQSRANVLTFGAGSRLTVL.

This clone was seen once. The chain has TRBV7-2 and TRBJ1-2; 7 nucleotides match TRBD1. The CDR3 is 13 residues long. Germline CDR1 and CDR2: SGHTA and FQGNSA. V lost 5 bases to trimming and J lost 5 bases; unmatched junction nucleotides: 5. This CDR3 is CASSPRQGYGYTF. DNA for the CDR3: TGTGCCAGCAGCCCTAGACAGGGTTATGGCTACACCTTC.